The clone carrying this T cell receptor (beta chain) has just one count. Antigen unknown. These data come from a study of PD-L1 blockade in urothelial cancer. Findings and limits, study-wide: Where pretreatment blood TCR clonality fell below the median, better survival was predicted.

Trimming stripped 2 bases from V and 0 bases from J, with 12 bases between. CDR3 length equals 16 residues. Germline V gene lookup returns CDR1 MGHRA and CDR2 YSYEKL. What went into each PCR as a spike was synthetic TCR analog templates. Clones were sequenced by immunoSEQ multiplex PCR, and TCRdb holds only the in-frame ones, with some missing. The table records some 110,000 clones, about 91% of them present only once. The time point here: peripheral blood 6 weeks after treatment start. Enrolled patients showed locally advanced or metastatic urothelial carcinoma. This chain uses TRBV4-1 with TRBJ2-3, with a possible D match to TRBD2 (6 bases). The receptor was derived from a man in his 60s with urothelial cancer. The material was PBMCs, obtained around atezolizumab (anti-PD-L1) treatment. CDR3 region: CASSQSRLGSTDTQYF. Written as DNA, the CDR3 is TGCGCCAGCAGCCAATCCAGACTAGGCAGCACAGATACGCAGTATTTT.